This T cell receptor beta chain stems from a study of T cells in Graves' hyperthyroidism and ophthalmopathy (dated by TCRdb to between 2019 and 2020). Context from the whole study: Peripheral blood was collected at initial diagnosis, before any treatment. A discovery cohort of about 95 patients, about 40 with Graves' ophthalmopathy and approximately 55 with stable Graves' hyperthyroidism, was used to find distinguishing TCR V-J signatures. Whether ophthalmopathy could be predicted prospectively was tested in an independent validation cohort made up of roughly 20 hyperthyroidism patients plus 17 patients who later progressed to ophthalmopathy. The roughly 91 discovery patients were randomly split 7:3 into training and test sets. In about 6 Graves' hyperthyroidism patients, the study also compared T-cell repertoires from thyroid tissue with T-cell repertoires from blood. After sampling, hyperthyroidism patients received methimazole starting at 30 mg daily, and ophthalmopathy patients received high-dose intravenous methylprednisolone. The paper describes TCR Vbeta CDR3 sequencing of 120 to 150 peripheral blood samples, made up of 43 ophthalmopathy patients, 70 to 80 hyperthyroidism patients and 17 progressor patients. What the study reported, not specific to this receptor: During validation, the model predicted progression to ophthalmopathy a median of approximately 7 months ahead of onset, with almost 71% sensitivity and more than 72% specificity. Most expanded thyroid clonotypes (frequency above 0.001) were also detected in blood, a finding suggesting that blood repertoires may reflect thyroid immune responses. Sample size was not statistically predetermined, and investigators were not blinded to group allocation. In cross-validation, a model built on a 13 V-J signature told ophthalmopathy apart from stable hyperthyroidism with approximately 90% sensitivity and about 81% specificity, and in testing the same model reached 80%/75%.

The CDR3 spans 19 residues, from the cysteine through the phenylalanine. Only CDR3 DNA remains: 57 bases, in frame from the first base. Germline trimming amounts to 7 bases on V and 7 bases on J, with 16 as the count of junction bases outside the gene matches. Per the germline V gene, MNHNS is the CDR1 and SASEGT is the CDR2. In the ophthalmopathy patients, disease was moderately to severely active, with a Clinical Activity Score of 3 or more, a NOSPECS grade of 4 or more, and a duration of less than 3 months. Patients with uncontrolled infections, other autoimmune diseases, pregnancy or lactation were excluded. Diagnoses were established on the basis of clinical symptoms, serum thyroxine and TRAb, thyroid ultrasound, and orbital computed tomography. PBMCs were isolated from 10 ml of fresh peripheral blood by Ficoll-Paque density gradient centrifugation. Total RNA was extracted using Trizol reagent, and RNA quality was assessed on an Agilent 2100 Bioanalyzer.

TCR beta CDR3 regions were amplified from RNA transcripts. A first-round RT-PCR of the TCR CDR3 used the HTBI primer set with the Qiagen OneStep RT-PCR kit. The libraries were constructed in a second round of multiplex PCR and then size-selected and purified. Sequencing of the libraries was done on an Illumina HiSeq2000 using paired-end 100 bp reads. The paper's processing steps were these. Raw data were processed with SOAPnuke, discarding reads with adapters, uncalled bases, mean Phred below 15, or no exact constant-primer or identifier match. COPE v1.2.5 was used to merge the high-quality paired reads, and each unique nucleotide sequence was defined as a clonotype. MiTCR v1.1 was used to align clonotypes to the IMGT TRBV, TRBD and TRBJ reference segments. Analysis was restricted to V-J combinations with a frequency above 0.0001, which covered 98% to 99.2% of repertoires. A TCS score was defined as the ratio between F50 (clonal expansion) and ExV (chaos), using BLOSUM62-based TCRdist between CDR3 peptides within each V-J. Welch's t-statistics and random forest reduced 514 V-J features to about 13, which were used in a naive Bayes classifier (R e1071). Clones were called with MiXCR by TCRdb after fastp trimmed the public reads at Q25, and only in-frame beta chains were retained. Entries that share a CDR3 protein sequence are merged under the most common genes and DNA. The V and J calls come from TCRdb's annotation, not from the publication. Present in this sample are about 380,000 distinct CDR3 sequences, about 18% of which were seen just once. 35% to 50% of the sample belongs to the ten largest clones.

This clonotype was seen only a few times. Its antigen is still unknown. No much larger clone is present one base from it, and per-base qualities are unavailable. The clonotype was recovered from a man between 18 and 29 years old with Graves' ophthalmopathy. The V and J segments used are TRBV6-1 and TRBJ2-1, with 16 bases matching TRBD2. The sample taken for sequencing was blood. This receptor carries the CDR3 CASTNRPGLAGGRWNEQFF. The sequenced DNA is TGTGCCAGCACCAATCGGCCGGGACTAGCGGGGGGGCGGTGGAATGAGCAGTTCTTC.